The clone carrying this T cell receptor (beta chain) is a singleton in its sample. Antigen: not known. The data are from a study of CD8+ T cells in alopecia areata. Study-level results: There was only one nonresponder, so it was unclear how baseline CD8+ expansion relates to response.

As the sequencing template, cDNA was produced by extracting RNA and reverse transcribing it. Sequencing used immunoSEQ multiplex PCR; TCRdb keeps in-frame clones, though not all of them. Among some 200,000 clones listed, 45% to 75% were seen once. Trimming cost V 2 bases and J 7 bases; bases outside gene matches: 7. This CDR3 spans 15 amino acids. Germline V gene sequence: CDR1 SGDLS, CDR2 YYNGEE. As to treatment: oral pan-JAK inhibitor, 5-10 mg twice daily. This clonotype originated in a human donor with alopecia areata. The sequencing here drew on CD4+ T cells sorted from blood, taken at week 4, from a patient treated with tofacitinib. This chain connects TRBV9 to TRBJ1-2; 11 nucleotides match TRBD1. CDR3 sequence (DNA): TGTGCCAGCAGCGTTGGAGGACAGGGGGCGGGTGGCTACACCTTC. Translated: CASSVGGQGAGGYTF.